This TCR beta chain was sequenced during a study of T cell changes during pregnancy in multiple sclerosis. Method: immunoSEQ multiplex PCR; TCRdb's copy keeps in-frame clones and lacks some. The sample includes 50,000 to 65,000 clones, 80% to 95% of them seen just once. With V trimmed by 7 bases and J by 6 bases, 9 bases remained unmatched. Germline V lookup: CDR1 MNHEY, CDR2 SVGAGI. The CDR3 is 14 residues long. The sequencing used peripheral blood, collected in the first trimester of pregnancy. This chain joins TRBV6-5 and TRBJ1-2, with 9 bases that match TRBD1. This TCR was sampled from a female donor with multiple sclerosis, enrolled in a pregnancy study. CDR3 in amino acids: CASTGTGIRHGYTF. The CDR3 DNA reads TGTGCCAGCACCGGGACAGGGATCCGTCATGGCTACACCTTC.